This record covers a single T cell receptor beta chain. A few counts support this clone. Its antigen has not been determined. Base-call qualities are not available, and no considerably larger clone is one nucleotide away. The data are from a study of cytomegalovirus exposure and HLA in healthy donors (dated by TCRdb to the late 2010s). In the study overall: In an earlier analysis of roughly 500 of the donors, 276 Gb of sequence data and 117 million unique TCR beta sequences from 150 million to 200 million T cells were reported. About five DR-DQ haplotypes were treated as single units for association and clustering because of strong linkage in the cohort. A later analysis re-analyzed previously published TCR beta repertoires from 666 donors and added high-resolution HLA genotyping to study TCR occurrence patterns. Among the roughly 430 genotyped donors, under 90% belonged to the genetic ancestry cluster associated with self-reported Caucasian donors. The study used immunosequencing to profile the T cell repertoires of 666 subjects and linked those repertoires to cytomegalovirus serostatus. A separate validation cohort of more than 100 different subjects was used in addition to the 666-subject first cohort. HLA typing included class I and class II loci at four-digit resolution. To predict cytomegalovirus infection status, the study combined high-throughput TCR immunosequencing, statistical association of individual TCRs with disease status, and machine learning. In the later analysis, no new phenotypic data were used to find candidate immune exposures; instead, reliance was placed on TCR beta sequences and their occurrence across donors. All discovery cohort repertoires had been generated using a single sequencing platform. A later genetic analysis took genome-wide SNP genotypes for about 55% of the roughly 670 donors and used that subset as a discovery cohort. An earlier analysis of around 640 of the donors used high-throughput TCR beta sequencing to judge whether each TCR beta V gene segment behaved as functional or pseudogenic. The study was designed to test whether signatures of past pathogen exposure could be identified by cataloging public T cell receptors. On average, over 200,000 unique TCR beta nucleotide sequences were sequenced per donor among about 400 genotyped donors of the cohort, with about 19% of those sequences being non-productive. Donor age, sex, ethnicity and CMV serostatus were compiled together with the repertoire data. The number of donors typed differed by locus, with roughly 620-640 for A, B, C, DRB1 and DQB1, 522 for DQA1, 606 for DPA1, and some 440 for DPB1. About 280 gigabases of sequencing data and approximately 84 million unique TCR sequences were included in an early release covering about 700 HLA-typed donors. Study-wide findings and limitations: The study listed 170 or so TCR beta chains as associated with cytomegalovirus. When HLA alleles, especially DR and DQ, strongly co-occurred, TCR associations were difficult to assign to individual alleles. According to a later analysis, TCR association rates differed among HLA loci, with DRB1 alleles showing the most associated TCRs and HLA-C alleles showing the fewest. Compared with equally common non-associated chains, HLA-associated TCR beta chains in a later analysis were more clonally expanded and had lower generation probabilities. Around 16 rarely observed V segments, including chromosome 9 orphons, were excluded from the earlier analysis of about 610 of the donors because counts were too low. V-gene and J-gene trimming of TCR beta chains was associated with a missense DCLRE1C variant in a later genetic analysis, and the association was replicated in an independent cohort. In a later analysis, some 17,000 TCR beta sequences were associated with specific HLA alleles at a false discovery rate of 0.05. Several of the top co-occurrence clusters appeared to be linked to parvovirus B19, influenza, CMV and Epstein-Barr virus, according to a later analysis. Only TCR beta chains were sequenced in this cohort, and the absence of alpha or paired-chain data limited detectable features. Most TCR sequences were seen in very few donors, while some public TCRs were found in many individuals. A further reported finding was that TCR beta sequences accurately predicted the HLA-A and HLA-B alleles for most subjects in the first cohort. According to a later genetic analysis, donors in an Asian-associated ancestry cluster had fewer N-insertions in productive TCRs than the roughly 670-donor mean. In an earlier analysis of around 600 of the donors, most TCR beta V segments were observed in productive rearrangements about 87% or about 30% of the time, broadly matching IMGT annotations. CMV serostatus was the only immune exposure information available for the cohort. Cytomegalovirus status was reported to be diagnosed by the classifier with high specificity and sensitivity in both the original and validation cohorts. Correlated functional status among segregating V segments might be attributable to linkage disequilibrium, but an unknown experimental factor could not be ruled out. Because HLA typing was missing for some donors at each locus, association tests included only the typed subset. Three of the identified cytomegalovirus-associated TCR beta chains were confirmed in vitro to be specific for cytomegalovirus antigens. A cluster of highly shared sequence variants was judged likely to be a technical artifact of the sequencing pipeline. Sequencing depth was assumed to be roughly uniform across donors in the presence/absence analyses, though that assumption may not hold. Some IMGT-functional V segments, including TRBV6-2 and TRBV6-3, could not be told apart with the 87-base-pair reads, so those segments were excluded. Most CMV-associated TCR beta chains appeared to be HLA-restricted in a later analysis, and the HLA associations seemed to be driven largely by CMV exposure. The authors suggested that the approach could potentially be generalized to other disease states and immunological phenotypes.

The cohort comprised 670 or so healthy bone marrow donors. All cohort members were sampled while nominally healthy, although unrecorded immune exposures were likely present. The donor tested CMV seronegative and was one of the 352 seronegative cohort members. A peripheral blood sample was provided by each donor, and peripheral blood mononuclear cells were used for TCR beta sequencing. Genomic DNA was extracted from the blood cell samples with the Qiagen DNeasy Blood Extraction Kit. At the junction V is shortened by 8 bases and J by 8 bases; bases outside the gene matches: 8. The germline V gene provides CDR1 SNHLY and CDR2 FYNNEI. The CDR3 numbers 15 residues from cysteine through phenylalanine. The read is trimmed to its CDR3 DNA, 45 bases read in frame from base 1. Library construction relied on the immunoSEQ multiplex PCR assay. The multiplex PCR relied on a mix of 60 forward primers for TCR Vbeta segments and 13 reverse primers for TCR Jbeta segments. Amplification of the CDR3 region of rearranged TCR beta genes was performed with a multiplex PCR assay on genomic DNA. Amplified TCR beta libraries were sequenced as 87-base-pair reads on the Illumina HiSeq System. In the authors' own workflow: A later analysis tallied roughly 78 million unique TCR beta chains across the 666 repertoires, and approximately 11 million of those chains were shared by two or more donors. A nearest-neighbor algorithm error-corrected the raw reads and collapsed the reads into unique sequences, merging closely related sequences to remove PCR and sequencing errors. To assign V, D and J gene segments, CDR3 sequences were aligned to IMGT reference sequences. For a sequence to be retained, a match of at least six nucleotides to both a V gene segment and a J gene segment was required. A rearrangement was called productive if the CDR3 had no stop codons and remained in frame with V and J, and every other rearrangement was called non-productive. Following IMGT convention, CDR3 was defined as the stretch from the second conserved V-encoded cysteine to the conserved J-encoded phenylalanine. The earlier analysis of 500 to 750 of the donors excluded any sequence lacking an unambiguous match to a single V gene segment. In an earlier analysis of several hundred of the donors, V segments were called functional above 56.7% productive rearrangements and were called segregating when the between-donor standard deviation exceeded 5%. A statistical classification framework was built for diagnosing cytomegalovirus status from the catalog of TCR beta chain sequences. In a later analysis, TCR nucleotide sequences were compared against IMGT/GENE-DB human TR gene sequences so that V and J genes could be assigned. In a later analysis, CDR3 sequences and most-parsimonious VDJ recombination scenarios were assigned using the TCRdist pipeline. In a later analysis, every TCR beta chain was defined by the combination of its CDR3 amino acid sequence and its V-gene family, and reads without a unique V-gene family were dropped. As a way to deal with suspected cross-contamination and a sequencing artifact, a later analysis dropped 500 to 700 nucleotide sequences that were highly shared and had low generation probability. A later analysis calculated a clonal expansion index for each public chain from normalized within-repertoire ranks of inferred template counts. In a later analysis, generation probabilities were computed using a VDJ recombination model fitted to out-of-frame rearrangements, and the results were checked against IGoR. In a later analysis, TCR-TCR, TCR-HLA and TCR-CMV co-occurrence was scored with hypergeometric tests, and a repertoire-size bias correction was applied to TCR pairs. A later analysis estimated false discovery rates by permuting HLA or CMV assignments 20 times. In a later analysis, co-occurring TCRs were grouped using DBSCAN, and TCRdist sequence similarity was added for clustering within HLA-allele-positive subsets. Repertoires with fewer than 30,000 or more than 120,000 public chains were left out of co-occurrence clustering, as were roughly five repertoires with anomalous nucleotide sharing. The table comes from immuneACCESS by way of TCRdb, which keeps in-frame sequences with V and J called. Part of the clones is missing from these tables; in studies checked, under half for an unresolved V gene and the rest for unknown reasons. The V and J calls and the clone size are those of that table, but D and trimming were determined from the DNA. The sample data list around 190,000 clones, and 80% to 85% of these were observed just once. The ten biggest clones cover around 0.99% of the sample.

This clonotype was sampled from a woman between 35 and 50 years old in good health and CMV-seronegative. The sequenced sample was PBMCs. The chain joins TRBV2 to TRBJ2-1; 14 central bases correspond to TRBD2. CDR3 region: CASRPGLAGGYEQFF. The sequenced DNA: TGTGCCAGCCGGCCCGGACTAGCGGGAGGTTATGAGCAGTTCTTC.